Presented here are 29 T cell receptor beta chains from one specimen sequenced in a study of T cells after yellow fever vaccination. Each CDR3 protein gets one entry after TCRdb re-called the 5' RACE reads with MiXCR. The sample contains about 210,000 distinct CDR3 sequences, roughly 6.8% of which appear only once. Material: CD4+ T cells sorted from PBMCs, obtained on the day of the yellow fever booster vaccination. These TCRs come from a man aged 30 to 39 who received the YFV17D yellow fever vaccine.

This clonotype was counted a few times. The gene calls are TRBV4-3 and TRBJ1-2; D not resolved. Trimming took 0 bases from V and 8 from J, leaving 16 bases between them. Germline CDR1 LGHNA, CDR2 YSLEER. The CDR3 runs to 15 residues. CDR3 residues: CASSQDPGKWQGYTF. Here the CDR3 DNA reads TGCGCCAGCAGCCAAGATCCGGGGAAATGGCAGGGCTACACCTTC.

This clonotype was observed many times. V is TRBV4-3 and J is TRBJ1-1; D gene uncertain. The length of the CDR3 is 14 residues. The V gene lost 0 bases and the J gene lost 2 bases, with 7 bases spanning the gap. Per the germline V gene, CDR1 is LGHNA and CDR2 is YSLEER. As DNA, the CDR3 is TGCGCCAGCAGCCAAGATCGGGTAAACACTGAAGCTTTCTTT. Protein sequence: CASSQDRVNTEAFF.

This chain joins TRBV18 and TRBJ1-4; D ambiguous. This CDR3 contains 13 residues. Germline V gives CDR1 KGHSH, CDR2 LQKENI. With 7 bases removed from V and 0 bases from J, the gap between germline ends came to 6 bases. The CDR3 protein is CASLRSTNEKLFF. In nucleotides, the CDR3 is TGTGCCAGCTTAAGGTCAACTAATGAAAAACTGTTTTTT. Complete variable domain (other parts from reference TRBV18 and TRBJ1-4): NAGVMQNPRHLVRRRGQEARLRCSPMKGHSHVYWYRQLPEEGLKFMVYLQKENIIDESGMPKERFSAEFPKEGPSILRIQQVVRGDSAAYFCASLRSTNEKLFFGSGTQLSVL.

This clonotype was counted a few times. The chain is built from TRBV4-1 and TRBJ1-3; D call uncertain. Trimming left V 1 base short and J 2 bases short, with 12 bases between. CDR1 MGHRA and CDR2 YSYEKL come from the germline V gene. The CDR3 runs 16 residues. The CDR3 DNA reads TGCGCCAGCAGCCAAGCGGGATGGGAGACTGGAAACACCATATATTTT. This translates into CASSQAGWETGNTIYF.

CDR3 sequence reads: CASSYAGAADTQYF. CDR3 sequence (DNA): TGTGCCAGCAGTTACGCGGGAGCTGCAGATACGCAGTATTTT. The chain joins TRBV6-2 or TRBV6-3 to TRBJ2-3; 7 nucleotides line up with TRBD2. The CDR3 sequence is 14 residues long. Looked up from germline, CDR1 is MNHEY and CDR2 is SVGEGT. J was trimmed by 4 bases and V by 2 bases; bases with no gene match: 3.

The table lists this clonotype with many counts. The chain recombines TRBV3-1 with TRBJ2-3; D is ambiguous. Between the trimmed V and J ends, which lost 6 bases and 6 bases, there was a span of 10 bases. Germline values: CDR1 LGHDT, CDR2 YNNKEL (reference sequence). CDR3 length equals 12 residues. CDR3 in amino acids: CASRAMGDTQYF. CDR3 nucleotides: TGTGCCAGCAGAGCAATGGGGGATACGCAGTATTTT.

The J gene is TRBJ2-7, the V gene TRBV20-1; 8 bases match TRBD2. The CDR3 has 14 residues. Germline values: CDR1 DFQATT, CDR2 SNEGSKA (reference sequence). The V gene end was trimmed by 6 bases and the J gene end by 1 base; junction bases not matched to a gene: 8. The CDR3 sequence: CSALTTSGSYEQYF. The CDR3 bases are TGCAGTGCACTCACCACTAGCGGTTCCTACGAGCAGTACTTC.

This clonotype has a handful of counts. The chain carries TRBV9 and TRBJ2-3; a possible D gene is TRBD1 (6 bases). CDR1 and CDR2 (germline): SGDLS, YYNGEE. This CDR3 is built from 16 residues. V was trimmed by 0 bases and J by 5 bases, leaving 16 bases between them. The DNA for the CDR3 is TGTGCCAGCAGCGTAGGCTGGCGGAGAGGGGGAGATACGCAGTATTTT. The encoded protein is CASSVGWRRGGDTQYF.

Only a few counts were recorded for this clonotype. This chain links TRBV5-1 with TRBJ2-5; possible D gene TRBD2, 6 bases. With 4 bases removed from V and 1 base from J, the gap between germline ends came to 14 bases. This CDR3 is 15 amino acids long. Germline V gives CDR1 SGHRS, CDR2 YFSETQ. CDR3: CASSPSRTIQETQYF. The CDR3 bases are TGCGCCAGCAGCCCCTCCAGGACTATCCAAGAGACCCAGTACTTC.

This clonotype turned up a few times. The CDR3 DNA reads as TGCAGTGCTAGACCCGACAGGATTTACAATGAGCAGTTCTTC. It translates to CSARPDRIYNEQFF. This chain connects TRBV20-1 to TRBJ2-1; possibly TRBD1 for D (6 bases). CDR1 and CDR2 from the germline V gene are DFQATT and SNEGSKA (reference sequence). This CDR3 is built from 14 residues. Trimming took off 2 bases at V and 4 bases at J, with 12 bases between the two ends.

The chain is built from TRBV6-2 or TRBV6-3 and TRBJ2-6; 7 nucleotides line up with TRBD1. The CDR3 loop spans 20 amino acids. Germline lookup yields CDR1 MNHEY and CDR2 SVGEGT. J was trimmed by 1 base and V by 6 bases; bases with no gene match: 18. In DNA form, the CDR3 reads TGTGCCAGCAGATCGACAGGGTGGGGTACGGGACCATCTGGGGCCAACGTCCTGACTTTC. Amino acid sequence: CASRSTGWGTGPSGANVLTF.

In DNA, the CDR3 is TGTGCCAGCAGCTTAGTAGCGGGAGCCCTAGCCAAAAACATTCAGTACTTC. Protein product: CASSLVAGALAKNIQYF. This chain uses TRBV7-2 with TRBJ2-4; TRBD2 agrees at 9 bases. This CDR3 is 17 amino acids long. The trim removed 1 base at V and 0 bases at J, leaving 4 bases unmatched. CDR1 SGHTA and CDR2 FQGNSA come from the germline V gene.

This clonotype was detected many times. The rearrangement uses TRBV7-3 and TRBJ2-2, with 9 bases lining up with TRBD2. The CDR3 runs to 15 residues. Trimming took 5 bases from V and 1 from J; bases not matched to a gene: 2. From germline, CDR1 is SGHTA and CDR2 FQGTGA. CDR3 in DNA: TGTGCCAGCAGCCTGACTAGCGGGAACACCGGGGAGCTGTTTTTT. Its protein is CASSLTSGNTGELFF.

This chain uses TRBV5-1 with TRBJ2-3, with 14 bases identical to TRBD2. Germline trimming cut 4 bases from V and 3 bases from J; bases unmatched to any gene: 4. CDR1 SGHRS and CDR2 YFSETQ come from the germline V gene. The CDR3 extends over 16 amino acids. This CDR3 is CASSQGLAGVTDTQYF. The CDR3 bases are TGCGCCAGCAGCCAGGGACTAGCGGGAGTGACAGATACGCAGTATTTT.

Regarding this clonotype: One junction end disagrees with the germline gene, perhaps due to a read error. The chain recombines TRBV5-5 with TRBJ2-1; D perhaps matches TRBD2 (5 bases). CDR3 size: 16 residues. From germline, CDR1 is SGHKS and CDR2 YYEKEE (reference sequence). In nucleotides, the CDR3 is TGTGCCAGCAGCTTGCTTGCGGGTTCCTCCCACAATGAGCAGTTCTTC. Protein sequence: CASSLLAGSSHNEQFF.

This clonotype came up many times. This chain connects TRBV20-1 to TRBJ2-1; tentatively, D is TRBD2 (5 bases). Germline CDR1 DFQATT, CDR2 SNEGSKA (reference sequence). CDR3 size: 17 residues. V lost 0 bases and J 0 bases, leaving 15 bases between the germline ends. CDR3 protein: CSARDWDGGSSYNEQFF. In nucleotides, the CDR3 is TGCAGTGCTAGAGATTGGGATGGTGGGAGCTCCTACAATGAGCAGTTCTTC.

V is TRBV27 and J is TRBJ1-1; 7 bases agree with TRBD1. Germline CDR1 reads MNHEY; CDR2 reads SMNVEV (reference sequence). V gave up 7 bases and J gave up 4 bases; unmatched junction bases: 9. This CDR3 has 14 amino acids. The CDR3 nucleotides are TGTGCCAGCACCGGTGACAGGGCCGGCACTGAAGCTTTCTTT. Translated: CASTGDRAGTEAFF.

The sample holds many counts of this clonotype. DNA of the CDR3: TGTGCCAGCAGCGTGACAAGGTACCAAGAGACCCAGTACTTC. It yields the protein CASSVTRYQETQYF. The rearrangement links TRBV2 to TRBJ2-5; D remains unclear. V lost 6 bases, J lost 0 bases, and 11 bases lay in between. In germline, CDR1 is SNHLY, CDR2 FYNNEI. This CDR3 is built from 14 residues.

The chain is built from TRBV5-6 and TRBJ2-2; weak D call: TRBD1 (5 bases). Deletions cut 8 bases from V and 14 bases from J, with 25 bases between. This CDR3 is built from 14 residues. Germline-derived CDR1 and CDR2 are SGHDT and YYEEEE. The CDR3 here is CARGSRRLGGALFF. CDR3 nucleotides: TGTGCCAGGGGCTCCCGGCGGCTGGGTGGGGCACTGTTTTTT. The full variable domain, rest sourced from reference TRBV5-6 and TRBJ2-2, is DAGVTQSPTHLIKTRGQQVTLRCSPKSGHDTVSWYQQALGQGPQFIFQYYEEEERQRGNFPDRFSGHQFPNYSSELNVNALLLGDSALYLCARGSRRLGGALFFGEGSRLTVL.

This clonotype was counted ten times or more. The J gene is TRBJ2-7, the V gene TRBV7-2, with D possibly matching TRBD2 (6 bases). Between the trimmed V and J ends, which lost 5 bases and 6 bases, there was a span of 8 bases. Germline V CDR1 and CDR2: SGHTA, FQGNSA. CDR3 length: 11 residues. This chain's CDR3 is CASSTGLEQYF. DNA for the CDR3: TGTGCCAGCAGCACGGGACTCGAGCAGTACTTC.

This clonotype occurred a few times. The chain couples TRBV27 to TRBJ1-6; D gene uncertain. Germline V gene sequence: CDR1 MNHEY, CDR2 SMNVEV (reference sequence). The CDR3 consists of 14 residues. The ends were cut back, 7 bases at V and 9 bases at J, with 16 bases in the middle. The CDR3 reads CASTGVGQVSPLHF. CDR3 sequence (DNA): TGTGCCAGCACTGGAGTCGGCCAGGTTTCACCCCTCCACTTT.

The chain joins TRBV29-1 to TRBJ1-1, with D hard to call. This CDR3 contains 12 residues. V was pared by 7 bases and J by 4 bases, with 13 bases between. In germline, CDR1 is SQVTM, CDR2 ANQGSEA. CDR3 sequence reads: CSADSPGTEAFF. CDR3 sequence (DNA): TGCAGCGCCGACTCCCCGGGCACTGAAGCTTTCTTT.

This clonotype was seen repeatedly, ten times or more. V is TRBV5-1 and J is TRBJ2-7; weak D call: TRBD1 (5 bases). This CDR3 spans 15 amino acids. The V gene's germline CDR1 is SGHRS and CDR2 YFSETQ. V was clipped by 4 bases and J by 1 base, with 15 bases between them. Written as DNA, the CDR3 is TGCGCCAGCAGCCCGGCGCTAGGGGTTTCCTACGAGCAGTACTTC. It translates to CASSPALGVSYEQYF.

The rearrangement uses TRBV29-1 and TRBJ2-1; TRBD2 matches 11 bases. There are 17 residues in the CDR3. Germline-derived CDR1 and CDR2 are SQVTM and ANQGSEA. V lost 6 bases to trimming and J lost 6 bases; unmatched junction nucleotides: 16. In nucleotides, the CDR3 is TGCAGCGTCGCGTACGGGACGGGAGGACTAGCGGGCAATGAGCAGTTCTTC. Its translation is CSVAYGTGGLAGNEQFF.

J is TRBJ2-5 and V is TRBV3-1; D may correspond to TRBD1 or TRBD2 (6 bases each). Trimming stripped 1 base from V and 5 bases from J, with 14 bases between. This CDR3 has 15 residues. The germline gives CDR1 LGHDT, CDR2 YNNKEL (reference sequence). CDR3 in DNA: TGTGCCAGCAGCCAAGGGGGGGCCACGGACGAGACCCAGTACTTC. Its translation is CASSQGGATDETQYF.

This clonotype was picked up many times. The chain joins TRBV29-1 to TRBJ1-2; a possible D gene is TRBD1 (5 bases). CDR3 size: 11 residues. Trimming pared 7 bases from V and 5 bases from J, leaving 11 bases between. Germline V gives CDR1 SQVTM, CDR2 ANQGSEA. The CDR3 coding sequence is TGCAGCGCCCGGGACGCTTATGGCTACACCTTC. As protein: CSARDAYGYTF.

The CDR3 reads CASSHSVTYNEQFF. The CDR3 DNA reads as TGTGCCAGCAGCCATAGCGTTACCTACAATGAGCAGTTCTTC. The chain combines TRBV14 with TRBJ2-1, with D perhaps TRBD2 (5 bases). Deletions cut 3 bases from V and 2 bases from J, with 8 bases between. The germline V gene encodes CDR1 SGHDN and CDR2 FVKESK. The CDR3 spans 14 residues. Variable domain in full (rest from reference TRBV14 and TRBJ2-1): EAGVTQFPSHSVIEKGQTVTLRCDPISGHDNLYWYRRVMGKEIKFLLHFVKESKQDESGMPNNRFLAERTGGTYSTLKVQPAELEDSGVYFCASSHSVTYNEQFFGPGTRLTVL.

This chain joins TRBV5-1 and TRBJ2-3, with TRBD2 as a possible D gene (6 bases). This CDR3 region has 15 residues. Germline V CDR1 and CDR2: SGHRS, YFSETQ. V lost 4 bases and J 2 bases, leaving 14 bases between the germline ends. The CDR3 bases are TGCGCCAGCAGCCCCGACGGGGGACTCACAGATACGCAGTATTTT. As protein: CASSPDGGLTDTQYF.

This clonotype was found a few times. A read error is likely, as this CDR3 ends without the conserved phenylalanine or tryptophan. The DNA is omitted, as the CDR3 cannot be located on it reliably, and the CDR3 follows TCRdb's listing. The CDR3 here is CASSQPGIQESII. V gene TRBV23-1 combines with J gene TRBJ2-4; TRBD1 is the table's D call, not checked against the DNA. TRBV23-1 is treated as an ORF (open reading frame) with a function not yet certain. From its first to its last residue, the CDR3 has 13 amino acids.